The 21 T cell receptor beta chains presented below share a single source sample, sequenced in a study of blood T cell repertoires in COVID-19. Repertoires were generated with immunoSEQ multiplex PCR, while TCRdb's copy carries only in-frame clones and drops some. The sample has about 50,000 clones, 88% seen once. The sequenced sample was peripheral blood. The receptor source for this set is a human donor with active COVID-19. The donor label of this sample is uncertain.

This chain joins TRBV5-1 and TRBJ2-3; the D is unclear. Germline lookup yields CDR1 SGHRS and CDR2 YFSETQ. The CDR3 consists of 13 residues. V was clipped by 5 bases and J by 2 bases, with 9 bases between them. CDR3 sequence reads: CASSRYFTDTQYF. The CDR3 bases are TGCGCCAGCAGTCGCTATTTCACAGATACGCAGTATTTT.

The chain is built from TRBV5-1 and TRBJ2-7; TRBD1 matches at 7 bases. With 4 bases clipped from V and 2 bases from J, the junction kept 3 bases outside the gene matches. The CDR3 covers 13 residues. Germline V gene data show CDR1 as SGHRS and CDR2 as YFSETQ. CDR3 protein: CASSTRGPYEQYF. CDR3 DNA: TGCGCCAGCAGCACAAGGGGGCCCTACGAGCAGTACTTC. Complete variable domain (other parts from reference TRBV5-1 and TRBJ2-7): KAGVTQTPRYLIKTRGQQVTLSCSPISGHRSVSWYQQTPGQGLQFLFEYFSETQRNKGNFPGRFSGRQFSNSRSEMNVSTLELGDSALYLCASSTRGPYEQYFGPGTRLTVT.

The chain couples TRBV2 to TRBJ1-2; D unresolved. From germline, CDR1 is SNHLY and CDR2 FYNNEI. Trimming took off 4 bases at V and 3 bases at J, with 18 bases between the two ends. This CDR3 is 16 amino acids long. The CDR3, as DNA: TGTGCCAGCAGTGCAGGCGGACCGGGATTCGACTATGGCTACACCTTC. It is translated as CASSAGGPGFDYGYTF. Combining the CDR3 with reference TRBV2 and TRBJ1-2 gives the whole variable domain EPEVTQTPSHQVTQMGQEVILRCVPISNHLYFYWYRQILGQKVEFLVSFYNNEISEKSEIFDDQFSVERPDGSNFTLKIRSTKLEDSAMYFCASSAGGPGFDYGYTFGSGTRLTVV.

The V gene is TRBV6-5, the J gene TRBJ1-4, with a weak D call TRBD1 (6 bases). The V and J ends lost 0 bases and 6 bases respectively, with 11 bases between them. The CDR3 runs to 15 residues. Germline CDR1 reads MNHEY; CDR2 reads SVGAGI. The chain's CDR3 is CASSYSGTSYEKLFF. In nucleotides, the CDR3 is TGTGCCAGCAGTTACTCCGGGACATCTTATGAAAAACTGTTTTTT.

The chain joins TRBV7-2 to TRBJ1-2; the match to TRBD1 covers 10 bases. This CDR3 region has 15 residues. J lost 5 bases, V lost 5 bases, and 8 bases had no gene match. CDR1 and CDR2 (germline): SGHTA, FQGNSA. The CDR3 protein is CASSPQTGGNYGYTF. In DNA, the CDR3 is TGTGCCAGCAGCCCGCAGACAGGGGGCAATTATGGCTACACCTTC.

The chain joins TRBV6-4 to TRBJ2-1; D ambiguous. Per germline, CDR1 MRHNA and CDR2 SNTAGT. This CDR3 has 14 residues. The germline V and J ends were trimmed by 3 bases and 7 bases, with 13 bases remaining between them. The CDR3 loop is CASSENPTYNEQFF. In nucleotides, the CDR3 is TGTGCCAGCAGTGAAAACCCGACTTATAATGAGCAGTTCTTC.

For this clone: Other DNA variants within this sample encode the same CDR3. The chain carries TRBV5-1 and TRBJ1-2; no clear D gene. The CDR3 is 14 residues long. The germline V gene has CDR1 SGHRS and CDR2 YFSETQ. Trimming removed 0 bases from V and 2 bases from J, with 8 bases in between. The CDR3 loop is CASSLGGENYGYTF. The CDR3, as DNA: TGCGCCAGCAGCTTGGGGGGAGAGAACTATGGCTACACCTTC.

This clone showed up just once. J is TRBJ1-5 and V is TRBV10-3; D not certain. This CDR3 has 16 amino acids. The germline V gene encodes CDR1 ENHRY and CDR2 SYGVKD. V was shortened by 2 bases and J by 0 bases, with 11 bases between the two germline ends. The CDR3 nucleotides read TGTGCCATCAGTGAGCTGGCAGCGGATAGCAATCAGCCCCAGCATTTT. Residues: CAISELAADSNQPQHF.

The chain is built from TRBV3-1 (or the pseudogene TRBV3-2) and TRBJ2-6; possibly TRBD1 for D (5 bases). Deletions cut 2 bases from V and 1 base from J, with 9 bases between. Germline loops: CDR1 LGHDT, CDR2 YNNKEL (reference sequence). The CDR3 contains 16 residues. CDR3 in DNA: TGTGCCAGCAGCCAATTAGGGGTTTCTGGGGCCAACGTCCTGACTTTC. This translates into CASSQLGVSGANVLTF.

Here the CDR3 DNA reads TGTGCCAGCCATGAGGGTAGATTAGAAAAACTGTTTTTT. It yields the protein CASHEGRLEKLFF. V is TRBV6-6 and J is TRBJ1-4, with D unclear. CDR3 length: 13 amino acids. V dropped 8 bases and J dropped 8 bases, with 15 bases sitting between them. CDR1 and CDR2 (germline): MNHNY, SVGAGI (reference sequence).

This clone was seen a single time. The CDR3 region has the DNA TGTGCCAGCGGGGGGGGCTATAATTCACCCCTCCACTTT. The encoded protein is CASGGGYNSPLHF. V usage is TRBV11-2 and J usage is TRBJ1-6; maybe TRBD1 (5 bases). Per the germline V gene, CDR1 is SGHAT and CDR2 is FQNNGV. Trimming left V 8 bases short and J 3 bases short, with 8 bases between. This CDR3 has 13 amino acids.

For the CDR3, the DNA is TGTGCCAGCATTTTGACAGGGTTGAACACTGAAGCTTTCTTT. Its translation is CASILTGLNTEAFF. The V and J genes are TRBV6-5 and TRBJ1-1, with TRBD1 matching 7 bases. The CDR3 is made up of 14 amino acids. The V segment lost 7 bases and the J segment 0 bases; nucleotides outside the gene matches: 5. Germline V gene data show CDR1 as MNHEY and CDR2 as SVGAGI.

The V gene is TRBV6-5, the J gene TRBJ2-2; D gene uncertain. Germline V CDR1 and CDR2: MNHEY, SVGAGI. The CDR3 has 13 amino acids. The V end was cut by 5 bases, the J end by 5 bases, with 9 bases between. In DNA, the CDR3 is TGTGCCAGCAGTCCTATCAGGACCGGGGAGCTGTTTTTT. The encoded protein is CASSPIRTGELFF.

The V and J genes are TRBV11-3 and TRBJ1-1; D is possibly TRBD1 (6 bases). The length of the CDR3 is 14 residues. Trimming stripped 0 bases from V and 7 bases from J, with 12 bases between. CDR1 is SGHNT, CDR2 YENEEA, per germline. The CDR3 DNA is TGTGCCAGCAGCTTAGAGATGGGGGCGGGTGAAGCTTTCTTT. It is translated as CASSLEMGAGEAFF.

The genes are TRBV2 and TRBJ1-6; no definite D call. Germline CDR1 is SNHLY and CDR2 is FYNNEI. V was trimmed by 6 bases and J by 6 bases, leaving 9 bases between them. The CDR3 length is 13 residues. The CDR3 protein is CASSSEGNSPLHF. The CDR3 DNA is TGTGCCAGCAGCTCTGAGGGTAATTCACCCCTCCACTTT.

The V and J genes are TRBV30 and TRBJ2-7; D is perhaps TRBD1 (5 bases). CDR1 and CDR2 (germline): GTSNPN, SVGIG (reference sequence). There are 14 residues in the CDR3. Trimming pared 2 bases from V and 4 bases from J, leaving 15 bases between. CDR3 amino acids: CAWSSLTDGYEQYF. In DNA, the CDR3 is TGTGCCTGGAGTTCCTTGACAGACGGGTACGAGCAGTACTTC.

The J gene is TRBJ1-2, the V gene TRBV27; D gene uncertain. The CDR3 loop spans 13 amino acids. Trimming removed 8 bases at V and 3 bases at J, with 13 bases between. Germline assignment: CDR1 MNHEY and CDR2 SMNVEV (reference sequence). CDR3 nucleotide sequence: TGTGCCAGCGCCCCCTCGAGGGACTATGGCTACACCTTC. As protein: CASAPSRDYGYTF.

The rearrangement uses TRBV7-2 and TRBJ2-7; 9 bases agree with TRBD2. J gave up 3 bases and V 2 bases, and 8 bases lay outside the gene matches. The germline V gene encodes CDR1 SGHTA and CDR2 FQGNSA. The CDR3 is 16 amino acids. The CDR3 here is CASSLTRLAVYYEQYF. Here the CDR3 DNA reads TGTGCCAGCAGCTTAACAAGACTAGCGGTATACTACGAGCAGTACTTC. The whole variable domain, filled in from reference TRBV7-2 and TRBJ2-7, reads GAGVSQSPSNKVTEKGKDVELRCDPISGHTALYWYRQSLGQGLEFLIYFQGNSAPDKSGLPSDRFSAERTGGSVSTLTIQRTQQEDSAVYLCASSLTRLAVYYEQYFGPGTRLTVT.

The chain couples TRBV10-3 to TRBJ2-7; 8 bases match TRBD2. This CDR3 has 13 amino acids. The V segment lost 5 bases and the J segment 3 bases; nucleotides outside the gene matches: 3. Germline V gene sequence: CDR1 ENHRY, CDR2 SYGVKD. DNA of the CDR3: TGTGCCATCAGTAAGCGGGAGCGCTACGAGCAGTACTTC. Translation: CAISKRERYEQYF.

V and J are TRBV6-5 and TRBJ1-2, with 7 bases identical to TRBD1. V was clipped by 6 bases and J by 4 bases; unmatched bases: 5. The CDR3 has 13 residues. Looked up from germline, CDR1 is MNHEY and CDR2 is SVGAGI. The CDR3 here is CASRASGGYGYTF. CDR3 DNA sequence: TGTGCCAGCAGAGCATCAGGGGGCTATGGCTACACCTTC.

V is TRBV3-1 (or the pseudogene TRBV3-2) and J is TRBJ2-4; 8 bases are shared with TRBD2. This CDR3 spans 16 amino acids. Looked up from germline, CDR1 is LGHDT and CDR2 is YNNKEL (reference sequence). J lost 8 bases, V lost 0 bases, and 9 bases had no gene match. The CDR3 DNA is TGTGCCAGCAGCCAAGATCGGGCGGGAGGAGAGGACATTCAGTACTTC. Translated, it gives CASSQDRAGGEDIQYF.